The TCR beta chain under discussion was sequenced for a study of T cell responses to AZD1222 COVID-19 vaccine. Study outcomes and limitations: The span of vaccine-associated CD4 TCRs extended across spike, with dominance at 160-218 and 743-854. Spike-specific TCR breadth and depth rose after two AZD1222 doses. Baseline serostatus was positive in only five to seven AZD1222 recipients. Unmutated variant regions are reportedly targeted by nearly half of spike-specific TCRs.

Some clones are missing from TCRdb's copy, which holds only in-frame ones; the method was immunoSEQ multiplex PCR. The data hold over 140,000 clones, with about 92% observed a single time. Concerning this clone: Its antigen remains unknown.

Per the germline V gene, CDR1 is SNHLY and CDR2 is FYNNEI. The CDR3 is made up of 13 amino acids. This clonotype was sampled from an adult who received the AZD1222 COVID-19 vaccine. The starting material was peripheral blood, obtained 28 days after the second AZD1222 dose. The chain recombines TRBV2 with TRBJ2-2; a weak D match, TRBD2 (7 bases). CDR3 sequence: CTVGGLIPGELFF. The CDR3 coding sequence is TGTACCGTCGGGGGGCTAATCCCGGGGGAGCTGTTTTTT.